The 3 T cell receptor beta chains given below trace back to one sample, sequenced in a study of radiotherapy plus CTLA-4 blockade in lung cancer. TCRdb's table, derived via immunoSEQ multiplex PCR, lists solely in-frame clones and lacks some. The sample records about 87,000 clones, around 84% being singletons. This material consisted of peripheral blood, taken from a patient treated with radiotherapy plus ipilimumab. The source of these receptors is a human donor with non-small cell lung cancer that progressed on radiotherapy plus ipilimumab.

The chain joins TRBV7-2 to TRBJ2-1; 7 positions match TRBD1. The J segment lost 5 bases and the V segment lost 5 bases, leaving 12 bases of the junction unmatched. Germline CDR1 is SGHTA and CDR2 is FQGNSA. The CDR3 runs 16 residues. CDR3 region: CASSPQTGLNNNEQFF. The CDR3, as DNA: TGTGCCAGCAGCCCCCAGACAGGGCTCAATAACAATGAGCAGTTCTTC.

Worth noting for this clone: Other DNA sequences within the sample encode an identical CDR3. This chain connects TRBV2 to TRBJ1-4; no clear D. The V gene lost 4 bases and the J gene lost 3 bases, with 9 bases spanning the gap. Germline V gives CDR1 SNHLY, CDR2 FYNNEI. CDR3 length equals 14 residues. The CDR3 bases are TGTGCCAGCAGTGTTTCCTCATCTAATGAAAAACTGTTTTTT. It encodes CASSVSSSNEKLFF.

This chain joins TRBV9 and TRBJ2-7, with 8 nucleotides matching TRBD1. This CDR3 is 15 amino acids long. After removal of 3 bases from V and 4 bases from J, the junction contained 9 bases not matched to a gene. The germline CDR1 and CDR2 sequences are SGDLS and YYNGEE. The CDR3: CASSAGGATLYEQYF. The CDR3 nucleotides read TGTGCCAGCAGCGCAGGGGGCGCAACCCTGTACGAGCAGTACTTC.